Listed below are T cell receptor beta chains from one sample, sequenced in a study of blood T cell repertoires in COVID-19. Assay: immunoSEQ multiplex PCR; the TCRdb copy retains only in-frame clones and omits some. Of roughly 120,000 clones in the sample, about two thirds were seen once. The sequenced material came from peripheral blood. These receptors were taken from a human donor with acute or convalescent COVID-19. The donor label of this sample is uncertain. Both conserved end residues are part of each CDR3. The D gene is left open where the match is weak. Size values are once, few and many counts, or a class for expanded clones, and some rows have none.

TGTGCCAGCAGCGCCGGGACAGGGGCGGCTGAAGCTTTCTTT	CASSAGTGAAEAFF	-	TRBD1	TRBV9	14	TRBJ1-1
TGCGCCAGCAGTGAAGACAGGAGGAATTCACCCCTCCACTTT	CASSEDRRNSPLHF	few	-	TRBV10-1	14	TRBJ1-6
TGTGCCAGCTCACCAGATACCGGGACTGCTGGAAACACCATATATTTT	CASSPDTGTAGNTIYF	-	-	TRBV18	16	TRBJ1-3
TGTGCCAGCAGCCGTTCTCGACAGGGGGCAGATACGCAGTATTTT	CASSRSRQGADTQYF	-	TRBD1	TRBV6-6	15	TRBJ2-3
TGTGCCAGCAGTGAGACAGGGGGAAACACCATATATTTT	CASSETGGNTIYF	-	TRBD1	TRBV6-1	13	TRBJ1-3
TGCGCCAGCAGTCGGGACAGGGAGAACACTGAAGCTTTCTTT	CASSRDRENTEAFF	-	TRBD1	TRBV5-1	14	TRBJ1-1
TGTGCCACTTCTGCTCAGGGGCATAGCAATCAGCCCCAGCATTTT	CATSAQGHSNQPQHF	-	-	TRBV10-3	15	TRBJ1-5
TGTGCCAGCAGTGAGGTGCGGGGGGGCCTCAATGAGCAGTTCTTC	CASSEVRGGLNEQFF	-	TRBD2	TRBV6-1	15	TRBJ2-1
TGTGCCAGTAGTAAGGGACAGGGGTACAATCAGCCCCAGCATTTT	CASSKGQGYNQPQHF	-	TRBD1	TRBV19	15	TRBJ1-5
TGTGCCAGCAGTGACAGTCATAATTCACCCCTCCACTTT	CASSDSHNSPLHF	-	-	TRBV6-1	13	TRBJ1-6
TGTGCCAGCAGCCAAGACGGGTCTTCACCCCTCCACTTT	CASSQDGSSPLHF	-	-	TRBV3-1/TRBV3-2	13	TRBJ1-6
TGTGCCATAACAGGGAGCTCTGGAAACACCATATATTTT	CAITGSSGNTIYF	-	-	TRBV10-3	13	TRBJ1-3
TGTGCCAGCAGCTCGACTAACGGGGAGCTGTTTTTT	CASSSTNGELFF	-	-	TRBV9	12	TRBJ2-2
-	CASSEVGTGNRYF	-	-	TRBV2	13	TRBJ2-5
TGTGCCAGCAGCCAAAGGACAGTAAACTATGGCTACACCTTC	CASSQRTVNYGYTF	-	-	TRBV14	14	TRBJ1-2
TGCGCCAGCAGCTTCATTCAGGGTACCGGGGAGCTGTTTTTT	CASSFIQGTGELFF	-	-	TRBV5-1	14	TRBJ2-2
TGTGCCAGCGGCTTTCCTTTGTTGAAGTTAACCTCTGGAAACACCATATATTTT	CASGFPLLKLTSGNTIYF	few	-	TRBV28	18	TRBJ1-3
TGTGCCCGGAGGGTAGGACAGGGGAACACTGAAGCTTTCTTT	CARRVGQGNTEAFF	few	TRBD1	TRBV30	14	TRBJ1-1
TGTGCCTGGAGTGTATTGGGAGCTAGCACAGATACGCAGTATTTT	CAWSVLGASTDTQYF	-	-	TRBV30	15	TRBJ2-3
TGCAGCGTTGCGGGAGGGAGGGCGAACACCGGGGAGCTGTTTTTT	CSVAGGRANTGELFF	-	TRBD2	TRBV29-1	15	TRBJ2-2
TGTGCCAGCAGCCCGCGACCGGGACAGGGGAGTGAGCAGTTCTTC	CASSPRPGQGSEQFF	-	TRBD1	TRBV7-2	15	TRBJ2-1
TGTGCCAGCAGATTCTCCGATACAGGGCCCGGCTACACCTTC	CASRFSDTGPGYTF	once	-	TRBV3-1/TRBV3-2	14	TRBJ1-2